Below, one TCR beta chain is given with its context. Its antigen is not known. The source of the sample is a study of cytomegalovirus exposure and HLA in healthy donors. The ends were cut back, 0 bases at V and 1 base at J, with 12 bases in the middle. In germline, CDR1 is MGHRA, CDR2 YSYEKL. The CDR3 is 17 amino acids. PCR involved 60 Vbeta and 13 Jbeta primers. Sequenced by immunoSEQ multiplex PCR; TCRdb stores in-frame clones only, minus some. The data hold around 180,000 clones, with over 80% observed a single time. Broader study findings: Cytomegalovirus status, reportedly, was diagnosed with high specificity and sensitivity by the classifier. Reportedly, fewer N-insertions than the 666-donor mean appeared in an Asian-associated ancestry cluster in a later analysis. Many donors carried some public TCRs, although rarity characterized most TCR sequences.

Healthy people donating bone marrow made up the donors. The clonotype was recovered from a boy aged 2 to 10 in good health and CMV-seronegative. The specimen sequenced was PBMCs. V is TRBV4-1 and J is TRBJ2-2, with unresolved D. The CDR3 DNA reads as TGCGCCAGCAGCCAAGAGACCCGTAGCTTGAACACCGGGGAGCTGTTTTTT. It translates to CASSQETRSLNTGELFF.